Following are 13 T cell receptor beta chains from one sample sequenced in a study of blood T cell repertoires in COVID-19. Generated by immunoSEQ multiplex PCR, the TCRdb table keeps only in-frame clones and is missing some. The sample has over 25,000 clones, approximately 80% seen once; the top ten hold roughly 42%. The sequencing input was peripheral blood. These receptors all come from a woman older than 75 with acute or convalescent COVID-19.

The CDR3 DNA is TGTGCCAGCAGACCCAGGAACACCTGGGAAAAACTGTTTTTT. Its translation: CASRPRNTWEKLFF. The rearrangement links TRBV6-5 to TRBJ1-4; D is unclear. V was clipped by 6 bases and J by 8 bases, with 16 bases between them. The CDR3 sequence is 14 residues long. The germline gives CDR1 MNHEY, CDR2 SVGAGI.

The chain is built from TRBV5-1 and TRBJ2-7, with D perhaps matching TRBD2 (6 bases). V lost 4 bases and J lost 6, with 11 bases in between. Germline V gene data show CDR1 as SGHRS and CDR2 as YFSETQ. The CDR3 has 12 residues. The CDR3, as DNA: TGCGCCAGCAGCCCTGGGACTTCCGAGCAGTACTTC. It codes for CASSPGTSEQYF.

The chain couples TRBV9 to TRBJ2-3; 7 nucleotides match TRBD1. Trimming removed 4 bases from V and 3 bases from J; junction bases left unmatched: 8. In germline, CDR1 is SGDLS, CDR2 YYNGEE. The CDR3 totals 15 residues. CDR3 in amino acids: CASSPRQGATDTQYF. The CDR3 nucleotides are TGTGCCAGCAGCCCCCGACAGGGCGCAACAGATACGCAGTATTTT.

The V gene is TRBV7-2, the J gene TRBJ1-1, with unresolved D. The CDR3 covers 17 residues. Germline V gene sequence: CDR1 SGHTA, CDR2 FQGNSA. V lost 2 bases and J lost 3, with 19 bases in between. CDR3 region: CASSLRAGSRGDTEAFF. The CDR3 region has the DNA TGTGCCAGCAGCTTAAGGGCGGGCTCGCGCGGTGACACTGAAGCTTTCTTT.

V and J are TRBV12-3 or TRBV12-4 and TRBJ1-5; possible D gene TRBD1, 5 bases. V lost 5 bases, J lost 16 bases, and 15 bases lay in between. The CDR3 length is 11 residues. The CDR3 region is CASSAAGTPHF. CDR3 in DNA: TGTGCCAGCAGTGCGGCCGGGACTCCCCATTTT.

The chain is built from TRBV28 and TRBJ2-7, with 8 nucleotides matching TRBD2. Per germline, CDR1 MDHEN and CDR2 SYDVKM. The V gene end was trimmed by 4 bases and the J gene end by 7 bases; junction bases not matched to a gene: 9. The CDR3 has 14 amino acids. CDR3 amino acids: CASSSVGGAREQYF. The CDR3 DNA follows: TGTGCCAGCAGTTCTGTCGGGGGGGCAAGAGAGCAGTACTTC. Combining the CDR3 with reference TRBV28 and TRBJ2-7 gives the whole variable domain DVKVTQSSRYLVKRTGEKVFLECVQDMDHENMFWYRQDPGLGLRLIYFSYDVKMKEKGDIPEGYSVSREKKERFSLILESASTNQTSMYLCASSSVGGAREQYFGPGTRLTVT.

This chain links TRBV28 with TRBJ2-7; 7 positions agree with TRBD1. This CDR3 contains 14 residues. CDR1 MDHEN and CDR2 SYDVKM come from the germline V gene. V gave up 7 bases and J gave up 3 bases; unmatched junction bases: 9. The DNA for the CDR3 is TGTGCCAGCACCAGGACAGGTCCCGACTACGAGCAGTACTTC. This codes for CASTRTGPDYEQYF.

This chain joins TRBV27 and TRBJ2-7, with D tentatively TRBD1 (7 bases). CDR1 is MNHEY, CDR2 SMNVEV, per germline (reference sequence). The CDR3 has 15 amino acids. Trimming took 5 bases from V and 9 from J, leaving 23 bases between them. For the CDR3, the DNA is TGTGCCAGCAGTGCCTTAGGGGGCCCCTTCGGGGGGCAGTACTTC. Encoded protein: CASSALGGPFGGQYF.

The chain combines TRBV2 with TRBJ2-3; 8 bases are shared with TRBD2. This CDR3 spans 14 amino acids. Germline V lookup: CDR1 SNHLY, CDR2 FYNNEI. The trim removed 6 bases at V and 2 bases at J, leaving 4 bases unmatched. In nucleotides, the CDR3 is TGTGCCAGCAGCCCTAGCGGGCTCACAGATACGCAGTATTTT. Translated: CASSPSGLTDTQYF.

The chain links TRBV2 to TRBJ2-2; 7 bases align to TRBD2. The germline V gene encodes CDR1 SNHLY and CDR2 FYNNEI. The CDR3 is 14 amino acids. V dropped 4 bases and J dropped 5; count of bases not matched to a gene: 4. CDR3 DNA sequence: TGTGCCAGCAGTGGCGGGGGATGGACCGGGGAGCTGTTTTTT. This codes for CASSGGGWTGELFF.

The chain uses TRBV5-4 and TRBJ2-3; D may be TRBD2 (5 bases). The germline gives CDR1 SGHNT, CDR2 YYREEE (reference sequence). CDR3 length: 14 residues. Trimming pared 3 bases from V and 12 bases from J, leaving 20 bases between. CDR3 protein: CASSSARGLEIQYF. DNA for the CDR3: TGTGCCAGCAGCTCCGCCCGAGGGCTAGAGATTCAGTATTTT.

The DNA of the CDR3 is TGCAGCGTTGCCCAGGCTTATAATTCACCCCTCCACTTT. Translating gives CSVAQAYNSPLHF. The J gene is TRBJ1-6, the V gene TRBV29-1, with D unclear. V was pared by 4 bases and J by 4 bases, with 8 bases between. The CDR3 sequence is 13 residues long. In germline, CDR1 is SQVTM, CDR2 ANQGSEA.

This clone occurred once. This chain's CDR3 is CAIKEAGETQYF. The DNA of the CDR3 is TGTGCCATCAAGGAAGCGGGCGAGACCCAGTACTTC. This rearrangement joins TRBV10-3 to TRBJ2-5; TRBD2 is a possible D gene (6 bases). The germline V gene encodes CDR1 ENHRY and CDR2 SYGVKD. Trimming took off 7 bases at V and 5 bases at J, with 11 bases between the two ends. The CDR3 has 12 residues.